This T cell receptor (beta chain) was obtained from a study of graft-versus-host responses after intestinal transplantation. Overall study context: All of the recipients had induction that used anti-thymocyte globulin, then tacrolimus and steroids for about 3 years.

Study observations and caveats: Detected in recipient marrow were GvH clones, some of which were first observed in ileum or blood. With peak circulating GvH clone levels came an association with early post-transplant HvG declines.

Graft tissue was processed to release intraepithelial and lamina propria lymphocytes. CDR1 is LNHDA, CDR2 SQIVND, per germline (reference sequence). This CDR3 spans 16 amino acids. V gave up 7 bases and J gave up 2 bases, with 20 bases separating them. Notes on this clone: Its antigen is currently unknown.

Generated by immunoSEQ multiplex PCR, the TCRdb table keeps only in-frame clones and is missing some. The data contain 4,400 or so clones, 80% of them singletons. This receptor was taken from a human patient who received an intestinal transplant, so some T cells may come from the graft donor. This sequence joins TRBV19 and TRBJ1-1; a possible D gene is TRBD1 (6 bases). The input for sequencing was ileum tissue, taken around 120 days after intestinal transplantation. CDR3 sequence: CASMSLFDRYNTEAFF. The CDR3, as DNA: TGTGCCAGTATGTCCCTTTTCGACAGGTACAACACTGAAGCTTTCTTT.